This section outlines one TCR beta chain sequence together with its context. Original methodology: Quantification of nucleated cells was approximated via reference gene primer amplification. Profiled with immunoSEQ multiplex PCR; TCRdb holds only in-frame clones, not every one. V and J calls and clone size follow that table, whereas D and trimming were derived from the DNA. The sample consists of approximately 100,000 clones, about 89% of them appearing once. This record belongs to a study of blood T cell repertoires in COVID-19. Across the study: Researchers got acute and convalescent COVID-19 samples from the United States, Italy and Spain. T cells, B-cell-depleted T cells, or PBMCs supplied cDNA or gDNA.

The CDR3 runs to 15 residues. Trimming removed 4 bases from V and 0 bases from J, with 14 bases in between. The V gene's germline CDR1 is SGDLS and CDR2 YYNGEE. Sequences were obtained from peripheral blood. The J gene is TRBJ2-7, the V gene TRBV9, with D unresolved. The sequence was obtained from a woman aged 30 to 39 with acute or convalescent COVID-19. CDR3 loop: CASSTDGSSSYEQYF. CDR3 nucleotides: TGTGCCAGCAGCACAGACGGCTCCTCCTCCTACGAGCAGTACTTC. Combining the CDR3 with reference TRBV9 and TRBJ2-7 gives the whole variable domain DSGVTQTPKHLITATGQRVTLRCSPRSGDLSVYWYQQSLDQGLQFLIQYYNGEERAKGNILERFSAQQFPDLHSELNLSSLELGDSALYFCASSTDGSSSYEQYFGPGTRLTVT.